A single sample is the source of the 13 T cell receptor beta chains below, sequenced in a study of CD8 T cells in ankylosing spondylitis. Whole-study results and caveats: Eight highly homologous variants formed a TCR beta motif that appeared characteristic of ankylosing spondylitis blood.

Antigen specificity for these receptors is unknown. MiXCR, run by TCRdb on the 5' RACE reads, gives a single entry per CDR3 protein. The sample yields 800,000 to 900,000 distinct CDR3 sequences, 12% seen once. The specimen was blood, either unsorted or a sorted T cell fraction (not recorded which). The source is a male donor with ankylosing spondylitis.

The V and J genes are TRBV6-5 and TRBJ2-3; D call uncertain. V dropped 4 bases and J dropped 6 bases, with 14 bases sitting between them. Germline V gene sequence: CDR1 MNHEY, CDR2 SVGAGI. The CDR3 length is 14 residues. The CDR3 DNA follows: TGTGCCAGCAGTTCGACAAGTGCCCTCGATACGCAGTATTTT. Its protein product is CASSSTSALDTQYF.

V usage is TRBV11-2 and J usage is TRBJ1-3; D call uncertain. This CDR3 is 18 amino acids long. The germline V and J ends were trimmed by 5 bases and 2 bases, with 22 bases remaining between them. CDR1 and CDR2 from the germline V gene are SGHAT and FQNNGV. The CDR3 bases are TGTGCCAGCAGCAAACTAGGGAGAATCCCAACAACTGGAAACACCATATATTTT. It yields the protein CASSKLGRIPTTGNTIYF.

This chain uses TRBV3-1 with TRBJ2-7; D possibly corresponds to TRBD2 (6 bases). V lost 4 bases and J lost 2, with 15 bases in between. CDR1 LGHDT and CDR2 YNNKEL come from the germline V gene (reference sequence). CDR3 length equals 15 residues. The CDR3 protein is CASSPSQEGTYEQYF. The CDR3, as DNA: TGTGCCAGCAGCCCGTCCCAGGAGGGGACCTACGAGCAGTACTTC.

This clonotype has ten or more counts. The chain has TRBV28 and TRBJ2-4, with TRBD1 matching 7 bases. Trimming removed 7 bases from V and 4 bases from J; junction bases left unmatched: 7. The CDR3 has 14 residues. The germline gives CDR1 MDHEN, CDR2 SYDVKM. In nucleotides, the CDR3 is TGTGCCAGCACCCTTGGGGGACAGAAAAACATTCAGTACTTC. Translated: CASTLGGQKNIQYF.

A word on this clonotype: Possible read error: a much larger clone is one base away. The chain combines TRBV7-2 with TRBJ1-6; no clear D. Germline CDR1 reads SGHTA; CDR2 reads FQGNSA. This CDR3 region has 13 residues. The CDR3 DNA reads as TGTGCCAGCAGCTTACGCTGGAGTTCACCCCTCTACTTT. This codes for CASSLRWSSPLYF.

This clonotype was seen at least ten times. The chain joins TRBV29-1 to TRBJ2-1, with D tentatively TRBD2 (6 bases). Per the germline V gene, CDR1 is SQVTM and CDR2 is ANQGSEA. Trimming took 2 bases from V and 0 from J, leaving 14 bases between them. The CDR3 runs 16 residues. The CDR3 protein is CSVEQPGLISYNEQFF. The CDR3, as DNA: TGCAGCGTTGAACAACCGGGACTCATCTCCTACAATGAGCAGTTCTTC.

This clonotype was recorded a few times. The V and J genes are TRBV20-1 and TRBJ1-4, with no clear D. V was pared by 6 bases and J by 5 bases, with 13 bases between. The germline V gene has CDR1 DFQATT and CDR2 SNEGSKA (reference sequence). This CDR3 is built from 13 residues. CDR3 sequence: CSAPVPPNEKLFF. The CDR3 DNA reads as TGCAGTGCCCCGGTCCCCCCAAATGAAAAACTGTTTTTT.

The table lists this clonotype with many counts. The chain joins TRBV12-3 or TRBV12-4 to TRBJ1-1; a possible D gene is TRBD1 (5 bases). The V end lost 6 bases, the J end lost 10 bases, and 18 bases lay between the germline ends. The CDR3 sequence is 13 residues long. The CDR3 is CASRRKTGLGAFF. Here the CDR3 DNA reads TGTGCCAGCAGACGCAAGACGGGGCTCGGAGCTTTCTTT.

This clonotype was seen a few times. The genes are TRBV10-3 and TRBJ2-7; 9 bases are shared with TRBD1. The CDR3 runs 12 residues. The J segment lost 11 bases and the V segment lost 5 bases, leaving 7 bases of the junction unmatched. From germline, CDR1 is ENHRY and CDR2 SYGVKD. For the CDR3, the DNA is TGTGCCATCAGTTCGACAGGGGGGATGAAGTACTTC. Protein: CAISSTGGMKYF.

About this clonotype: A read error is possible here, since a much larger clone lies one base away. The V and J genes are TRBV29-1 and TRBJ2-1; D is unclear. The CDR3 spans 13 residues. Germline V gene data show CDR1 as SQVTM and CDR2 as ANQGSEA. V was trimmed by 5 bases and J by 6 bases, leaving 14 bases between them. CDR3 region: CSVTVSLFNEQFF. In nucleotides, the CDR3 is TGCAGCGTTACTGTCAGCCTGTTCAATGAGCAGTTCTTC.

This clonotype was seen many times. The V and J genes are TRBV12-3 or TRBV12-4 and TRBJ2-7; D is tentatively TRBD1 or TRBD2 (5 bases each). The CDR3 extends over 12 amino acids. V dropped 3 bases and J dropped 5 bases, with 8 bases sitting between them. For the CDR3, the DNA is TGTGCCAGCAGTTTCAGGGAGAACGAGCAGTACTTC. This sequence encodes CASSFRENEQYF.

This clonotype has at least ten counts. V gene TRBV28 combines with J gene TRBJ2-7; 7 positions agree with TRBD1. The germline CDR1 and CDR2 sequences are MDHEN and SYDVKM. The junction had 11 bases not matched to a gene; V was cut back by 6 bases and J by 3 bases. CDR3 size: 15 residues. CDR3 sequence reads: CASRPGDRDVYEQYF. DNA for the CDR3: TGTGCCAGCAGACCCGGGGACAGAGACGTCTACGAGCAGTACTTC.

This clonotype has more than one count but fewer than ten. This chain connects TRBV6-5 to TRBJ2-5; the D gene could be TRBD1 or TRBD2 (6 bases each). The CDR3 is 16 residues long. Germline V gene data show CDR1 as MNHEY and CDR2 as SVGAGI. The V end was cut by 0 bases, the J end by 4 bases, with 15 bases between. CDR3 nucleotides: TGTGCCAGCAGTTACTCAGGACGGGGGCCGGGAGAGACCCAGTACTTC. It encodes CASSYSGRGPGETQYF.